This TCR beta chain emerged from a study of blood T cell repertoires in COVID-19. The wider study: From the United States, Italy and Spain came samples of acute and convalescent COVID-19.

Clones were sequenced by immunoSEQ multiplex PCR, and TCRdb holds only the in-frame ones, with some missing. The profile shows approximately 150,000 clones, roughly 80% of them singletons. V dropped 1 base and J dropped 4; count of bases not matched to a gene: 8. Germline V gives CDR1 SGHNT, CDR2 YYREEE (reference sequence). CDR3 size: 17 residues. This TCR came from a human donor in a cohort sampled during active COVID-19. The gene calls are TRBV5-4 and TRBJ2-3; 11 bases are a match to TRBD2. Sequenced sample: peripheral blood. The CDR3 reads CASSLSLAGGKSDTQYF. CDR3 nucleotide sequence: TGTGCCAGCAGCTTGTCTCTAGCGGGGGGAAAGTCAGATACGCAGTATTTT.